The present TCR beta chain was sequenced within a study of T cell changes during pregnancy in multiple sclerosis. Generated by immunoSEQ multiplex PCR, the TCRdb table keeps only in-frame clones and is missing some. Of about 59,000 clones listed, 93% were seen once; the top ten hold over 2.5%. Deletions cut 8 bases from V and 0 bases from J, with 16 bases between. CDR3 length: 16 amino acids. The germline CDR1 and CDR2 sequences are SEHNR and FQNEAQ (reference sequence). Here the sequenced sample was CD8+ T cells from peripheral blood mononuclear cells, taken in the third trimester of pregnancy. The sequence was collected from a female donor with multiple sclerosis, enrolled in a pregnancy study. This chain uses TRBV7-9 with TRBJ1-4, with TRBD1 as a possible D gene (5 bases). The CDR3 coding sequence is TGTGCCAGCGAGGCGGGGCGCAGGACAACTAATGAAAAACTGTTTTTT. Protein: CASEAGRRTTNEKLFF.